This T cell receptor (beta chain) was captured by sequencing in a study of blood T cell repertoires in COVID-19. In the study overall: Specimens from acute and convalescent COVID-19 originated in the United States, Italy and Spain. PBMCs, B-cell-depleted T cells, or T cells were the source of the cDNA or gDNA that made up the material.

CDR3 length: 17 amino acids. Germline V gene sequence: CDR1 SNHLY, CDR2 FYNNEI. J lost 4 bases, V lost 5 bases, and 11 bases had no gene match. Methods used by the authors: Reference gene primer amplification gave nucleated cell count estimates. Method: immunoSEQ multiplex PCR; TCRdb's copy keeps in-frame clones and lacks some. The DNA gave D and trimming, while V, J and clone size come from that table. The sample carries 15,000 to 18,000 clones, 82% recorded once. V and J are TRBV2 and TRBJ2-1, with 10 bases fitting TRBD2. The sequencing input was peripheral blood. This sequence was found in an elderly man with active or convalescent COVID-19. CDR3 nucleotide sequence: TGTGCCAGCAGTCGGCTAGCGGGGGACCGATTGTACAATGAGCAGTTCTTC. As protein: CASSRLAGDRLYNEQFF.